The entry below gives a single TCR beta chain sequence along with its context. Vbeta (60) and Jbeta (13) primers were used in the PCR. Clones were read by immunoSEQ multiplex PCR, and TCRdb kept only the in-frame ones, dropping some. This sample has 200,000 to 250,000 clones, with roughly 80% found just once. The V gene end was trimmed by 6 bases and the J gene end by 5 bases; junction bases not matched to a gene: 3. This CDR3 is built from 14 residues. Germline V CDR1 and CDR2: MNHEY, SVGAGI. These data originate in a study of cytomegalovirus exposure and HLA in healthy donors. V and J are TRBV6-5 and TRBJ1-4; TRBD1 aligns across 10 bases. This receptor was taken from a girl aged 10-17 years in good health and CMV-seronegative. What was sequenced was PBMCs. As DNA, the CDR3 is TGTGCCAGCAGGACGGACAGGGGGAATGAAAAACTGTTTTTT. It specifies CASRTDRGNEKLFF.